In its sample, the clone carrying this T cell receptor beta chain was seen many times. These data originate in a study of T cells after posttransplantation cyclophosphamide. The CDR3 runs 15 residues. Germline V CDR1 and CDR2: SGHRS, YFSETQ. Trimming took 4 bases from V and 3 from J; bases not matched to a gene: 10. Profiling relied on immunoSEQ multiplex PCR, and the TCRdb table lists in-frame clones only, not all of them. Captured here are about 26,000 clones, none seen once; the top ten comprise approximately 1.5%. The source is a man between 50 and 59 years old in good health, CMV-negative, and a related stem cell transplant donor. The J gene is TRBJ2-7, the V gene TRBV5-1, with 7 bases fitting TRBD1. Sequencing was carried out using PBMCs. DNA for the CDR3: TGCGCCAGCAGCCCTGGGACAGACCCGTACTACGAGCAGTACTTC. As protein: CASSPGTDPYYEQYF.